This entry lists 8 T cell receptor beta chains sequenced from one sample in a study of CD8+ T cells in alopecia areata. Treatment meaning: oral pan-JAK inhibitor, 5-10 mg twice daily. RNA was extracted and reverse transcribed into cDNA as the sequencing template. The repertoire was sequenced with immunoSEQ multiplex PCR; TCRdb's copy has only in-frame clones and lacks some. Here the sample spans approximately 45,000 clones, less than 70% being singletons. The starting material was CD8+ T cells sorted from blood, obtained at week 4, from a patient treated with tofacitinib. These receptors came from a human donor with alopecia areata.

V is TRBV30 and J is TRBJ1-2; 7 bases are a match to TRBD1. This CDR3 has 13 residues. Germline lookup yields CDR1 GTSNPN and CDR2 SVGIG (reference sequence). J gave up 8 bases and V 4 bases, and 10 bases lay outside the gene matches. The CDR3 loop is CAWNSGTVQGYTF. DNA of the CDR3: TGTGCCTGGAATTCCGGGACAGTCCAGGGCTACACCTTC.

The gene calls are TRBV18 and TRBJ2-7; the D is unclear. From germline, CDR1 is KGHSH and CDR2 LQKENI. Trimming pared 0 bases from V and 6 bases from J, leaving 6 bases between. The CDR3 length is 12 residues. The CDR3 sequence: CASSPPQREQYF. The DNA for the CDR3 is TGTGCCAGCTCACCACCACAGCGCGAGCAGTACTTC. The full variable domain, rest sourced from reference TRBV18 and TRBJ2-7, is NAGVMQNPRHLVRRRGQEARLRCSPMKGHSHVYWYRQLPEEGLKFMVYLQKENIIDESGMPKERFSAEFPKEGPSILRIQQVVRGDSAAYFCASSPPQREQYFGPGTRLTVT.

V and J are TRBV20-1 and TRBJ2-1; 8 bases map to TRBD1. The trim removed 5 bases at V and 10 bases at J, leaving 4 bases unmatched. This CDR3 region has 11 residues. The germline CDR1 and CDR2 sequences are DFQATT and SNEGSKA (reference sequence). The CDR3 loop reads CSAPGGWEQFF. Here the CDR3 DNA reads TGCAGTGCTCCAGGGGGCTGGGAGCAGTTCTTC.

CDR3 loop: CASSPVFGRSYEQYF. The CDR3 DNA follows: TGTGCCAGCAGCCCAGTCTTTGGACGCTCCTACGAGCAGTACTTC. The gene calls are TRBV7-9 and TRBJ2-7; D remains ambiguous. The CDR3 totals 15 residues. Germline V lookup: CDR1 SEHNR, CDR2 FQNEAQ (reference sequence). With 5 bases removed from V and 0 bases from J, the gap between germline ends came to 14 bases.

The CDR3 spells CAWEDTLSYEQYF. The DNA for the CDR3 is TGTGCCTGGGAGGACACCCTCTCCTACGAGCAGTACTTC. V usage is TRBV30 and J usage is TRBJ2-7, with a weak D call TRBD1 (5 bases). Deletions cut 5 bases from V and 0 bases from J, with 11 bases between. CDR3 length: 13 amino acids. In germline, CDR1 is GTSNPN, CDR2 SVGIG (reference sequence). Variable domain in full (rest from reference TRBV30 and TRBJ2-7): SQTIHQWPATLVQPVGSPLSLECTVEGTSNPNLYWYRQAAGRGLQLLFYSVGIGQISSEVPQNLSASRPQDRQFILSSKKLLLSDSGFYLCAWEDTLSYEQYFGPGTRLTVT.

The table lists this clone with a few counts. This rearrangement joins TRBV10-1 to TRBJ2-2; 8 bases agree with TRBD2. Germline V lookup: CDR1 WNHNN, CDR2 SYGVQD (reference sequence). There are 13 residues in the CDR3. The CDR3 nucleotides are TGCGCTACCGGGACTAGGGGAACCGGGGAGCTGTTTTTT. It yields the protein CATGTRGTGELFF.

This clone was found many times. This specimen includes other DNA sequences encoding the same CDR3. The chain is built from TRBV5-6 and TRBJ2-7, with D possibly TRBD1 on 5 matching bases. The V end was cut by 2 bases, the J end by 2 bases, with 5 bases between. The CDR3 is made up of 12 amino acids. Germline V lookup: CDR1 SGHDT, CDR2 YYEEEE. As DNA, the CDR3 is TGTGCCAGCAGCTTAGGGGCCTACGAGCAGTACTTC. This codes for CASSLGAYEQYF.

This clone has only one observation. The chain has TRBV5-1 and TRBJ2-7, with D maybe TRBD2 (7 bases). V lost 4 bases and J lost 2, with 13 bases in between. The CDR3 extends over 14 amino acids. Per germline, CDR1 SGHRS and CDR2 YFSETQ. The CDR3 coding sequence is TGCGCCAGCAGCCCCGGGCGGGGGCCCTACGAGCAGTACTTC. It specifies CASSPGRGPYEQYF.